The 16 T cell receptor beta chains listed next were all sequenced from one sample in a study of brain T cells in children with intractable seizures. The repertoire was sequenced with immunoSEQ multiplex PCR; TCRdb's copy has only in-frame clones and lacks some. The repertoire holds about 340,000 clones, 93% seen once, with 4.5% to 7% in the top ten. Indicated time point: blood from clinic visit 5 months post-surgery; TSC patient then seizure free. The source was peripheral blood, collected about 5 months after surgery. The receptors originated from a boy in the first two years of life with tuberous sclerosis and intractable seizures.

The rearrangement joins TRBV11-2 to TRBJ2-7, with D unresolved. Trimming stripped 2 bases from V and 2 bases from J, with 7 bases between. The CDR3 is made up of 13 amino acids. CDR1 is SGHAT, CDR2 FQNNGV, per germline. CDR3: CASSLTSTYEQYF. DNA for the CDR3: TGTGCCAGCAGCTTAACCTCAACCTACGAGCAGTACTTC.

V is TRBV18 and J is TRBJ1-4; 8 bases match TRBD1. The V and J ends lost 3 bases and 5 bases, in that order; junction bases with no gene match: 5. Germline-derived CDR1 and CDR2 are KGHSH and LQKENI. This CDR3 contains 15 residues. DNA for the CDR3: TGTGCCAGCTCACCCTCCGGACAGGGAAATGAAAAACTGTTTTTT. Translated, it gives CASSPSGQGNEKLFF.

The chain recombines TRBV7-9 with TRBJ2-1; TRBD2 agrees at 7 bases. This CDR3 region has 18 residues. Looked up from germline, CDR1 is SEHNR and CDR2 is FQNEAQ (reference sequence). The V and J ends lost 5 bases and 0 bases, in that order; junction bases with no gene match: 13. For the CDR3, the DNA is TGTGCCAGCAGCCAAGACTTAGGGCGGGGGAGCTCCTACAATGAGCAGTTCTTC. This sequence encodes CASSQDLGRGSSYNEQFF.

The chain is built from TRBV25-1 and TRBJ1-3; D perhaps matches TRBD1 (5 bases). V lost 0 bases and J 0 bases, leaving 12 bases between the germline ends. There are 17 residues in the CDR3. CDR1 is MGHDK, CDR2 SYGVNS, per germline. The CDR3 loop reads CASSEYRFGGSGNTIYF. CDR3 DNA: TGTGCCAGCAGTGAATATCGTTTCGGGGGCTCTGGAAACACCATATATTTT.

In the case of this clone: This specimen includes other DNA sequences encoding the same CDR3. The V gene is TRBV5-1, the J gene TRBJ1-1; D gene unclear. This CDR3 region has 13 residues. Germline V gene lookup returns CDR1 SGHRS and CDR2 YFSETQ. The V gene lost 0 bases and the J gene lost 2 bases, with 5 bases spanning the gap. The CDR3 is CASSLADNTEAFF. The CDR3 DNA reads TGCGCCAGCAGCTTGGCGGATAACACTGAAGCTTTCTTT.

The chain has TRBV15 and TRBJ1-1, with D perhaps matching TRBD1 (5 bases). Germline-derived CDR1 and CDR2 are LNHNV and YYDKDF (reference sequence). With 0 bases removed from V and 6 bases from J, the gap between germline ends came to 11 bases. The CDR3 length is 14 residues. The CDR3 spells CATSRDWGFAEAFF. The CDR3 region has the DNA TGTGCCACCAGCAGAGATTGGGGGTTCGCTGAAGCTTTCTTT.

CDR3 sequence reads: CASSLLGRSYNEQFF. CDR3 nucleotide sequence: TGTGCCAGCAGCTTGCTTGGTCGTTCCTACAATGAGCAGTTCTTC. This chain joins TRBV5-5 and TRBJ2-1; no clear D gene. V lost 1 base and J lost 1, with 9 bases in between. This CDR3 is built from 15 residues. In germline, CDR1 is SGHKS, CDR2 YYEKEE (reference sequence).

The chain employs TRBV5-4 and TRBJ2-1; 8 bases line up with TRBD2. V shed 0 bases and J 6 bases; nucleotides not matched to a gene: 5. CDR3 length: 15 amino acids. Germline values: CDR1 SGHNT, CDR2 YYREEE (reference sequence). CDR3 in DNA: TGTGCCAGCAGCTTGGGACTAGCGAGGGGCAATGAGCAGTTCTTC. It is translated as CASSLGLARGNEQFF.

The CDR3 is CASSLAGDTDTQYF. The CDR3 DNA reads as TGTGCCAGTAGTTTAGCGGGGGACACAGATACGCAGTATTTT. V usage is TRBV19 and J usage is TRBJ2-3, with 9 bases that match TRBD2. The V gene end was trimmed by 5 bases and the J gene end by 2 bases; junction bases not matched to a gene: 2. The CDR3 consists of 14 residues. Per germline, CDR1 LNHDA and CDR2 SQIVND (reference sequence).

The chain is built from TRBV14 and TRBJ2-7, with unresolved D. V dropped 3 bases and J dropped 4 bases, with 13 bases sitting between them. Germline-derived CDR1 and CDR2 are SGHDN and FVKESK. The length of the CDR3 is 14 residues. CDR3 amino acids: CASSHRELAYEQYF. For the CDR3, the DNA is TGTGCCAGCAGCCACCGAGAGTTGGCTTACGAGCAGTACTTC.

The rearrangement joins TRBV28 to TRBJ1-5, with a possible D match to TRBD1 (5 bases). CDR3 length: 16 residues. Germline V gene sequence: CDR1 MDHEN, CDR2 SYDVKM. Trimming removed 4 bases at V and 0 bases at J, with 13 bases between. CDR3 sequence (DNA): TGTGCCAGCAGTTACCTGAATGGGGGTAGCAATCAGCCCCAGCATTTT. It is translated as CASSYLNGGSNQPQHF.

The J gene is TRBJ2-7, the V gene TRBV7-9; weak D call: TRBD1 (5 bases). The CDR3 length is 14 residues. CDR1 is SEHNR and CDR2 is FQNEAQ in the germline V gene (reference sequence). Trimming cost V 5 bases and J 6 bases, with 17 bases left between them. The CDR3 DNA is TGTGCCAGCAGCCCCGACATCCAGGGAAGCGAGCAGTACTTC. Translation gives CASSPDIQGSEQYF.

The gene calls are TRBV7-2 and TRBJ1-1; 9 bases are a match to TRBD1. V dropped 2 bases and J dropped 4; count of bases not matched to a gene: 8. This CDR3 region has 16 residues. Germline V gene data show CDR1 as SGHTA and CDR2 as FQGNSA. CDR3 sequence reads: CASSLSPGQGSTEAFF. The CDR3 coding sequence is TGTGCCAGCAGCTTATCTCCGGGACAGGGTTCCACTGAAGCTTTCTTT.

The rearrangement links TRBV7-3 to TRBJ2-2, with D possibly being TRBD2 (6 bases). CDR1 and CDR2 from the germline V gene are SGHTA and FQGTGA. The CDR3 runs to 14 residues. V gave up 6 bases and J gave up 5 bases, with 13 bases separating them. For the CDR3, the DNA is TGTGCCAGCAGTCGTGGGACTGGGACCGGGGAGCTGTTTTTT. Its protein is CASSRGTGTGELFF.

This chain joins TRBV5-4 and TRBJ2-1; a possible D gene is TRBD1 (5 bases). Trimming removed 1 base at V and 8 bases at J, with 22 bases between. The germline V gene encodes CDR1 SGHNT and CDR2 YYREEE (reference sequence). The CDR3 is 17 residues long. The chain's CDR3 is CASSLPFPSITQDEQFF. DNA for the CDR3: TGTGCCAGCAGCTTGCCCTTCCCTTCAATTACACAGGATGAGCAGTTCTTC. Variable domain in full (rest from reference TRBV5-4 and TRBJ2-1): ETGVTQSPTHLIKTRGQQVTLRCSSQSGHNTVSWYQQALGQGPQFIFQYYREEENGRGNFPPRFSGLQFPNYSSELNVNALELDDSALYLCASSLPFPSITQDEQFFGPGTRLTVL.

The chain carries TRBV4-2 and TRBJ2-7; 8 bases are a match to TRBD2. The ends lost 1 base at V and 5 bases at J; junction bases unmatched: 16. Germline loops: CDR1 LGHNA, CDR2 YNFKEQ. This CDR3 has 18 amino acids. The DNA of the CDR3 is TGTGCCAGCAGCCAAGGGGGTCTTTGGCGGGAGGCCGACCACGAGCAGTACTTC. Translation gives CASSQGGLWREADHEQYF.